A selection of T cell receptor beta chains follows, all from one sample in a study of blood T cell repertoires in COVID-19. Only in-frame clones appear in the TCRdb table, and some are missing; sequencing was by immunoSEQ multiplex PCR. The sample yields some 250,000 clones, 75% to 90% seen once. Sequencing input: peripheral blood. These receptors came from a woman aged 25 to 45 who had recovered from COVID-19. Each CDR3 is given without its conserved first and last residue.

>TRBV11-2|TRBJ2-1
ASSLGSAGGYNEQF
>TRBV7-9|TRBJ2-5
ASSFRDREQETQY
>TRBV5-1|TRBJ2-3
ASSKDRASTDTQY
>TRBV7-2|TRBJ1-1
ASSSQGGNTEAF
>TRBV11-3|TRBJ2-1
ASSSGTNEQF
>TRBV5-4|TRBJ2-2
ASEGQNTGELF
>TRBV2|TRBJ1-4
ASSEVPAGKLF
>TRBV18|TRBJ2-3
ASSPPRTSGVGVDTQY
>TRBV25-1|TRBJ1-2
ASRGTPSWGYT
>TRBV4-1|TRBJ2-3
ASSQGGLAASTDTQY
>TRBV29-1|TRBJ2-7
SVEEGGESYEQY
>TRBV2|TRBJ1-2
ASSERTWGGYGYT
>TRBV19|TRBJ1-2
ASGLGGQWKDYGYT
>TRBV5-1|TRBJ2-2
ASTLTTNTGELF
>TRBV5-1|TRBJ2-1
ASRQGAPDNEQF
>TRBV7-2|TRBJ1-2
ASSPGRNSNYGYT
>TRBV6-5|TRBJ2-2
ASSYSGNTGELF
>TRBV5-6|TRBJ1-2
ASSLVTGGNYGYT
>TRBV7-6|TRBJ2-7
ASSLETGGYEQY
>TRBV6-2/TRBV6-3|TRBJ2-7
ASSPGVSEQY
>TRBV11-3|TRBJ2-1
ASSRRDSYNEQF
>TRBV6-5|TRBJ2-7
ASSYRWDSSYEQY
>TRBV4-1|TRBJ2-7
ASSQGDSSYEQY
>TRBV30|TRBJ1-1
AITGAHTEAF
>TRBV15|TRBJ2-2
ATSVSGLRTGELF
>TRBV6-5|TRBJ1-6
ASGRTNNSPLH
>TRBV6-5|TRBJ1-2
ASSSAGQGGNGYT
>TRBV2|TRBJ2-7
ASSVSSGGISYEQY
>TRBV6-4|TRBJ2-3
ASSVTGGSTDTQY
>TRBV4-1|TRBJ1-1
ASSHRTARTPEAF
>TRBV6-5|TRBJ2-1
ASSYLAGGFNEQF
>TRBV6-5|TRBJ2-7
ASSYSYSSYEQY
>TRBV6-5|TRBJ2-1
ASTPPPGDEQF
>TRBV27|TRBJ2-3
ASSRGGALDTQY
>TRBV9|TRBJ2-1
ASSVVEISNEQF
>TRBV25-1|TRBJ2-1
ASSDRGEEQF
>TRBV11-2|TRBJ2-7
ASSLRRGFSYEQY
>TRBV6-1|TRBJ2-5
ASSEQDTWPWETQY
>TRBV7-9|TRBJ1-3
ASSPGTGAGNTIY
>TRBV5-4|TRBJ1-2
ASSLGGVRNYGYT
>TRBV7-3|TRBJ2-7
ASSLRKVAGLLPVLATYEQY
>TRBV14|TRBJ2-3
ASSRLTQQTSGLDVTDTQY
>TRBV10-3|TRBJ1-2
AIRDQTGLTYGYT
>TRBV5-6|TRBJ2-5
ASSFGLAGETQY
>TRBV5-6|TRBJ1-5
ASSLGQGVRSNQPQH
>TRBV4-1|TRBJ2-2
ASSQAKGSGELF
>TRBV5-1|TRBJ2-3
ASSANPSGRGAPDTQY
>TRBV15|TRBJ2-2
ATSRDYPSGELF
>TRBV7-2|TRBJ2-1
ASSPSGGRNEQF
>TRBV3-1/TRBV3-2|TRBJ2-3
ASSQYEAGGPRDTQY
>TRBV13|TRBJ2-5
ASSKDRGAGETQY
>TRBV18|TRBJ2-7
ASSPRQGGNLEQY
>TRBV30|TRBJ1-4
AWSLKTGLNEKLF
>TRBV5-4|TRBJ1-1
ASSWTGDTEAF